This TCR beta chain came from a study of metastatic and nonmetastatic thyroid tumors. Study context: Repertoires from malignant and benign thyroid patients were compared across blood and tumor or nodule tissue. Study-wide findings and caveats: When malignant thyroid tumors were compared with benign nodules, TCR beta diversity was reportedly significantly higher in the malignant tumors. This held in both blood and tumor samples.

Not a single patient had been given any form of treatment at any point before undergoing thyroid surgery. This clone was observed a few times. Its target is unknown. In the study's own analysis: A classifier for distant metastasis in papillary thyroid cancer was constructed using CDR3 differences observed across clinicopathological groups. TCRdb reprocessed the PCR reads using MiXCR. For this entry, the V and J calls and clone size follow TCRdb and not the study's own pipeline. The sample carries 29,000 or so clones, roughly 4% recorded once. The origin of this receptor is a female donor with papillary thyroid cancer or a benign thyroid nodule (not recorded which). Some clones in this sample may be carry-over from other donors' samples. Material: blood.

Here the CDR3 DNA reads TGTGCCAGCAGCAGGGTCCTCGAGGCACCCCTCCACTTT. Encoded protein: CASSRVLEAPLHF. This chain uses TRBV12-3 or TRBV12-4 with TRBJ1-6; tentative D call: TRBD1 (5 bases). V was trimmed by 6 bases and J by 11 bases, leaving 14 bases between them. CDR3 length: 13 residues.